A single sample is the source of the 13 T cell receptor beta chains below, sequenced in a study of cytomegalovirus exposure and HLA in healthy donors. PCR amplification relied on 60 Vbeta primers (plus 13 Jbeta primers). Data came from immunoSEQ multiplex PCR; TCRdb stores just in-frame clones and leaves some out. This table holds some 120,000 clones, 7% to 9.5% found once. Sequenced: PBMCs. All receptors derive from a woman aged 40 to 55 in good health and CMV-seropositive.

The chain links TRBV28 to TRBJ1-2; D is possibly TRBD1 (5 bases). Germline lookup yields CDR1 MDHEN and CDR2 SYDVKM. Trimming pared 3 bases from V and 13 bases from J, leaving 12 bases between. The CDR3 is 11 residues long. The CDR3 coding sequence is TGTGCCAGCAGTTTGGGGCAGGCGTGCACCTTC. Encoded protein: CASSLGQACTF.

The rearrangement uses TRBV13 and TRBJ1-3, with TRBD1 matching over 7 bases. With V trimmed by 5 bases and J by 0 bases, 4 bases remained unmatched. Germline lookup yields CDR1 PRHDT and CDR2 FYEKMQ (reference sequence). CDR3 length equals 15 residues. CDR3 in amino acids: CASSLTGFSGNTIYF. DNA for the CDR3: TGTGCCAGCAGCCTGACAGGGTTCTCTGGAAACACCATATATTTT.

CDR3 in amino acids: CAISEVNRGGNQPQHF. In DNA, the CDR3 is TGTGCCATCAGCGAGGTGAACAGGGGTGGCAATCAGCCCCAGCATTTT. The chain recombines TRBV10-3 with TRBJ1-5; 7 nucleotides line up with TRBD1. The CDR3 spans 16 residues. V trimming: 6 bases; J trimming: 2 bases; junction bases outside the gene matches: 10. CDR1 is ENHRY, CDR2 SYGVKD, per germline.

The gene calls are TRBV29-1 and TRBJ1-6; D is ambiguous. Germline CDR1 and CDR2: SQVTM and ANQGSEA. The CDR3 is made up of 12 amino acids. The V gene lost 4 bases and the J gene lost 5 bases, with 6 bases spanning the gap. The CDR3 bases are TGCAGCGTTGGGGAGGATAATTCACCCCTCCACTTT. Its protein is CSVGEDNSPLHF.

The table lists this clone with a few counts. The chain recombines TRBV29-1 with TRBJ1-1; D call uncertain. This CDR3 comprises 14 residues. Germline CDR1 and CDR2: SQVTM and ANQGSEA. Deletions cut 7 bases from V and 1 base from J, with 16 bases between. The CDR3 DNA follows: TGCAGCGCCGCATGGGCAAGCCCGAACACTGAAGCTTTCTTT. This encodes CSAAWASPNTEAFF.

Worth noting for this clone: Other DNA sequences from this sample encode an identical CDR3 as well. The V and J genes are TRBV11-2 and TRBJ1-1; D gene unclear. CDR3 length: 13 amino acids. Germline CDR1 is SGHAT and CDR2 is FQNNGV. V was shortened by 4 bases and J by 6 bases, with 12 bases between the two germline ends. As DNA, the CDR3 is TGTGCCAGCAGCTCGGGAAGGGTGTCTGAAGCTTTCTTT. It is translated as CASSSGRVSEAFF.

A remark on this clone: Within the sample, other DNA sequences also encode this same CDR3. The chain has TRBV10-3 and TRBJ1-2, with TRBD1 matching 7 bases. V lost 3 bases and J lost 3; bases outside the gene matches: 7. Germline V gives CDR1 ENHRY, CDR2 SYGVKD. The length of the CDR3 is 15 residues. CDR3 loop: CAISDLGQGDYGYTF. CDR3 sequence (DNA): TGTGCCATCAGTGACCTAGGCCAGGGGGACTATGGCTACACCTTC.

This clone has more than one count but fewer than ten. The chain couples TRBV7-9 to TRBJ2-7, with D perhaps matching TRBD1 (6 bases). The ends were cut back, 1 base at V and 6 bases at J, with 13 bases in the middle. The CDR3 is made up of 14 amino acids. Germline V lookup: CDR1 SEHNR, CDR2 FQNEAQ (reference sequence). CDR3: CASSLDLGQLEQYF. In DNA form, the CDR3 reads TGTGCCAGCAGCTTAGATTTAGGACAGCTCGAGCAGTACTTC. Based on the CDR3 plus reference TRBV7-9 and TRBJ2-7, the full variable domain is DTGVSQNPRHKITKRGQNVTFRCDPISEHNRLYWYRQTLGQGPEFLTYFQNEAQLEKSRLLSDRFSAERPKGSFSTLEIQRTEQGDSAMYLCASSLDLGQLEQYFGPGTRLTVT.

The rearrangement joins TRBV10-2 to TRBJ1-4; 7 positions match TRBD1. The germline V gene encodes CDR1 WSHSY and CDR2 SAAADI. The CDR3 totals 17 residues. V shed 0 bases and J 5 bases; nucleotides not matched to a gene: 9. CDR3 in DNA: TGCGCCAGCAGTGAGTCCTCTGCGACAGGGAGGAATGAAAAACTGTTTTTT. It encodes CASSESSATGRNEKLFF.

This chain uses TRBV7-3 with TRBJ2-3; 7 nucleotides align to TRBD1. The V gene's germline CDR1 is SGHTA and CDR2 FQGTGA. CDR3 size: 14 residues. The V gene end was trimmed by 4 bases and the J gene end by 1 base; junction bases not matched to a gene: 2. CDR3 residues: CASSSGQGTDTQYF. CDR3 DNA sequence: TGTGCCAGCAGCTCCGGACAGGGCACAGATACGCAGTATTTT.

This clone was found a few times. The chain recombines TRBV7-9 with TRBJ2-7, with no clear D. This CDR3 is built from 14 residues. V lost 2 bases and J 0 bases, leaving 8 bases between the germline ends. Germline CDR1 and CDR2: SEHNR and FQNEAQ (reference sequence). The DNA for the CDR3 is TGTGCCAGCAGCTTATCGGAGAGCTCCTACGAGCAGTACTTC. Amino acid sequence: CASSLSESSYEQYF.

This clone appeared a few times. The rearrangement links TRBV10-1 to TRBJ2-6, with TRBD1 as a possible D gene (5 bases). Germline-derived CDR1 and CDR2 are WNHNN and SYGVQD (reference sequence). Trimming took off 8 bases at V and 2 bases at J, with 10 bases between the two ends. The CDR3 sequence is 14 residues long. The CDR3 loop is CASCREPGANVLTF. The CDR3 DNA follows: TGCGCCAGCTGCAGGGAACCTGGGGCCAACGTCCTGACTTTC.

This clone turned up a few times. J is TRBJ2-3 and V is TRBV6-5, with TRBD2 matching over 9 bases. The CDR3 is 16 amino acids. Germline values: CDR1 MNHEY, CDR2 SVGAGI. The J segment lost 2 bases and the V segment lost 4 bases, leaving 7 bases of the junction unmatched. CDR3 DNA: TGTGCCAGCAGTTCCTTAGCGGGGGAAAACACAGATACGCAGTATTTT. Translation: CASSSLAGENTDTQYF.